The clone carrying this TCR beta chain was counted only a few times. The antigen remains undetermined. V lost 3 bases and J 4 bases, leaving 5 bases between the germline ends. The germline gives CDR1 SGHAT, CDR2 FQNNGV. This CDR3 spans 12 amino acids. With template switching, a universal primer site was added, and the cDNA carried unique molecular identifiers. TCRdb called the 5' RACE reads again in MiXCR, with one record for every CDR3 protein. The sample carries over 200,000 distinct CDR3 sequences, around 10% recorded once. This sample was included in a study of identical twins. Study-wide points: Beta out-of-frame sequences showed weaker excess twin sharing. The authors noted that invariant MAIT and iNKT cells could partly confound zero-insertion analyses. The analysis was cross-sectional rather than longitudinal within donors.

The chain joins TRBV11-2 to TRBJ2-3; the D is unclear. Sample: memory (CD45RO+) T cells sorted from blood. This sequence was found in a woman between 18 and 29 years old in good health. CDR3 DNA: TGTGCCAGCAGCTTTCTCCCAGATACGCAGTATTTT. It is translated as CASSFLPDTQYF.